This T cell receptor (beta chain) emerged from a study of blood T cell repertoires in COVID-19. Across the whole study: Both acute and convalescent COVID-19 samples were obtained from the United States, Italy and Spain.

Germline V CDR1 and CDR2: LNHDA, SQIVND (reference sequence). There are 15 residues in the CDR3. V lost 3 bases to trimming and J lost 8 bases; unmatched junction nucleotides: 5. This table comes from immunoSEQ multiplex PCR, and its TCRdb copy is limited to in-frame clones, with some not included. The sample shows about 410,000 clones, about nine tenths of them seen only once. Sequenced input: peripheral blood. The chain links TRBV19 to TRBJ2-1, with 12 bases lining up with TRBD2. This TCR derives from a woman aged 40 to 50 with COVID-19, enrolled during active disease. CDR3 sequence (DNA): TGTGCCAGTAGTATCTCTAGCGGGAGGGCCGATGAGCAGTTCTTC. Translation gives CASSISSGRADEQFF.